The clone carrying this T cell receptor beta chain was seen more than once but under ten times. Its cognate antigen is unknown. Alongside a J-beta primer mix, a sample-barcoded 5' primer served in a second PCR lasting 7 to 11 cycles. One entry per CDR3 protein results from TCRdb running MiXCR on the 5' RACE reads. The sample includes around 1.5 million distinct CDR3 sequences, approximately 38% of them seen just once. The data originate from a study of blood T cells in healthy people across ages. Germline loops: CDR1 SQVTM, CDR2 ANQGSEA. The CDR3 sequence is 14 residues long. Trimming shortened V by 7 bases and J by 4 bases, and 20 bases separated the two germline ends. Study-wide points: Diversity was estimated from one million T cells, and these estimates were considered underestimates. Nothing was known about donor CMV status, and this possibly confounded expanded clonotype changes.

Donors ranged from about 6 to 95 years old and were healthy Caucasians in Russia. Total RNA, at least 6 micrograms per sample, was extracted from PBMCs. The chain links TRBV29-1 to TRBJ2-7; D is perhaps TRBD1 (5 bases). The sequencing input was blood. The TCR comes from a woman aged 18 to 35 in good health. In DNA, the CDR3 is TGCAGCGCCGCGGCCCCCGACAGCGAGTACGAGCAGTACTTC. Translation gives CSAAAPDSEYEQYF.